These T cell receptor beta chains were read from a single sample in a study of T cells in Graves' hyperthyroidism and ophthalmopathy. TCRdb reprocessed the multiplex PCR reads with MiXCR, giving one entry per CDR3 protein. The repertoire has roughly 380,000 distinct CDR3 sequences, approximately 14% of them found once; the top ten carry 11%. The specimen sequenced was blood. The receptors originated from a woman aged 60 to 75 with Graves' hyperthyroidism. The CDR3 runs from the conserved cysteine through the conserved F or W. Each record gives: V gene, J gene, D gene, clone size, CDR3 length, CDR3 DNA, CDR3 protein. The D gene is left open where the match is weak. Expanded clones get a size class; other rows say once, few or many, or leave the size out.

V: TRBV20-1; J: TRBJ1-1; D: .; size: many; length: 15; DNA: TGCAGTGCTAGAGATAACAGGTTCTGGGGCACTGAAGCTTTCTTT; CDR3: CSARDNRFWGTEAFF
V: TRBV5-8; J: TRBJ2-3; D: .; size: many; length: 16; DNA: TGTGCCAGCAGCCCTCAACAGGGTACCAGCACAGATACGCAGTATTTT; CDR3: CASSPQQGTSTDTQYF
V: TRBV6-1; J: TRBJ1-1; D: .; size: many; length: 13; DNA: TGTGCCAGCATAAACGGGGGGAACACTGAAGCTTTCTTT; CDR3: CASINGGNTEAFF
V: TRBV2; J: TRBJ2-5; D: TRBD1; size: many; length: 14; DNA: TGTGCCAGCAGCGGTGGGACAGATCAAGAGACCCAGTACTTC; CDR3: CASSGGTDQETQYF
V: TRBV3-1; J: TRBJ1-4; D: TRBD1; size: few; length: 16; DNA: TGTGCCAGCAGCCAGGACAGGGTCAGAACTAATGAAAAACTGTTTTTT; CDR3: CASSQDRVRTNEKLFF
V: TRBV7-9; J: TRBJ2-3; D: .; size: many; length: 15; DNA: TGTGCCAGCAGCTCTAGCGCAGGGGGGGGAGATACGCAGTATTTT; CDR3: CASSSSAGGGDTQYF
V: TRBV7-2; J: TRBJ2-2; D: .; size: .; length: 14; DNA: TGTGCCAGCAGCTTCTACCATAACTCCGGGGAGCTGTTTTTT; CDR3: CASSFYHNSGELFF
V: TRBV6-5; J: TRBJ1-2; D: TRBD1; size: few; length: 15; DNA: TGTGCCAGCAGTTACTCGGGCAGGGGGCTTTCTGGCTACACCTTC; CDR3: CASSYSGRGLSGYTF
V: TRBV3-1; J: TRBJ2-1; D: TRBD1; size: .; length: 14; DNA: TGTGCCAGCAAACAGGGGGCGGGAGACAATGAGCAGTTCTTC; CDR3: CASKQGAGDNEQFF
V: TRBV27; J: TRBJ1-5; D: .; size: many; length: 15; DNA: TGTGCCAGCAGTCCAAGGGGGGGTAACAATCAGCCCCAGCATTTT; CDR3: CASSPRGGNNQPQHF
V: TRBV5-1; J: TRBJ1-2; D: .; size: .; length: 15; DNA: TGCGCCAGCAGCTTGCAAGACGGCAGATGGGATGGCTACACCTTC; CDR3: CASSLQDGRWDGYTF
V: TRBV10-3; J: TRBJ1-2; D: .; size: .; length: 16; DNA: TGTGCCATCAGTGTTGTATTGGGGCGCCGGAACTATGGCTACACCTTC; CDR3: CAISVVLGRRNYGYTF
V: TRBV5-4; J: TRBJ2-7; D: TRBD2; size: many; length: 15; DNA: TGTGCCAGCAGCGGACGACTAGCGGGAGCCTACGAGCAGTACTTC; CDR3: CASSGRLAGAYEQYF
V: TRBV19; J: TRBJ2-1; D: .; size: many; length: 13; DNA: TGTGCCAGTAGTGGGACCCTGGGGAATGAGCAGTTCTTC; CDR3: CASSGTLGNEQFF
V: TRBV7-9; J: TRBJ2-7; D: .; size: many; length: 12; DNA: TGTGCCAGCAGCTTAGACTACCACGAGCAGTACTTC; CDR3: CASSLDYHEQYF
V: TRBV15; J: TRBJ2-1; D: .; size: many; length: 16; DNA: TGTGCCACCAGCAGAGCAGGGCCCAGCTCCTACAATGAGCAGTTCTTC; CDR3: CATSRAGPSSYNEQFF
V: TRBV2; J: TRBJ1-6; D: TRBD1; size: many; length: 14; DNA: TGTGCCAGCCAACCGACAGGGCCCAATTCACCCCTCCACTTT; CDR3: CASQPTGPNSPLHF
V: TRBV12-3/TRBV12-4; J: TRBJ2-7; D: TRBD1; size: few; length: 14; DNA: TGTGCCAGCAGTTTCGACAGGGGCCTCTTCGAGCAGTACTTC; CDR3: CASSFDRGLFEQYF
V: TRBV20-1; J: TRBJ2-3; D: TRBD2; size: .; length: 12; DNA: TGCAGTTCACGGGGGGGCACAGATACGCAGTATTTT; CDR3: CSSRGGTDTQYF
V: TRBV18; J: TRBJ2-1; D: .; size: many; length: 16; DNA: TGTGCCAGCTCCTCAGGGGGGAGCGGGAGCCACAATGAGCAGTTCTTC; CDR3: CASSSGGSGSHNEQFF
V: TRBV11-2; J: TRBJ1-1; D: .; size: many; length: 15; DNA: TGTGCCAGCAGGGGGTTACGCGGCAGGGGCACTGAAGCTTTCTTT; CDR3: CASRGLRGRGTEAFF
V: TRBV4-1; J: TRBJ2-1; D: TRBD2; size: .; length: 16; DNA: TGCGCCAGCAGCCGCCGTGAGGCGGGAGGGTGGAATGAGCAGTTCTTC; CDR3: CASSRREAGGWNEQFF
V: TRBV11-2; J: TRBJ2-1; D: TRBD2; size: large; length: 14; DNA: TGTGCCAGCAGCTTAGACGCGGGAGAGAGTGAGCAGTTCTTC; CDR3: CASSLDAGESEQFF
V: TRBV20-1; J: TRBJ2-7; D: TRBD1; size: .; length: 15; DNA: TGCAGTGCTGCCAGCCAGGGGGACAGCTCCTACGAGCAGTACTTC; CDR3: CSAASQGDSSYEQYF
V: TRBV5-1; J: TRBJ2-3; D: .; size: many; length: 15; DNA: TGCGCCAGCAGCGAGACCCTATCTGGCACAGATACGCAGTATTTT; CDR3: CASSETLSGTDTQYF
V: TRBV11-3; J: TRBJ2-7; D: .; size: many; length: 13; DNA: TGTGCCAGCAGGATGGGCGGGCCCTACGAGCAGTACTTC; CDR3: CASRMGGPYEQYF
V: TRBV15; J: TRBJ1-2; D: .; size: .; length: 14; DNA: TGTGCCACCAGCAGAGAAAGACAGGTGTATGGCTACACCTTC; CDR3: CATSRERQVYGYTF
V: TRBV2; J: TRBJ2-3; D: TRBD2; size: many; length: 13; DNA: TGTGCCAGCAGGCTAGCGGACACAGATACGCAGTATTTT; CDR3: CASRLADTDTQYF
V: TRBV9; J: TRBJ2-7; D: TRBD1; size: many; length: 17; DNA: TGTGCCAGCAGCCCCGGGACAGGGGCCCTTCTGCCTTACGAGCAGTACTTC; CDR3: CASSPGTGALLPYEQYF
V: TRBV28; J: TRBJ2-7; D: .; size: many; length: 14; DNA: TGTGCCAGCAGTTTAGCGGGGTTTACCTACGAGCAGTACTTC; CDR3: CASSLAGFTYEQYF